The 14 T cell receptor beta chains given below trace back to one sample, sequenced in a study of PD-1 blockade in classical Hodgkin lymphoma. The data were produced by immunoSEQ multiplex PCR, yet TCRdb's version contains in-frame clones alone and is incomplete. The sample lists 100,000 to 130,000 clones, approximately 90% seen once, with about 20% in the top ten. Every patient had relapsed following autologous stem cell transplantation, and cohorts differed in brentuximab vedotin exposure. Sequenced here: peripheral blood mononuclear cells (PBMCs), sampled before the second cycle of nivolumab. These receptors were collected from a human donor with classical Hodgkin lymphoma.

V and J are TRBV2 and TRBJ2-3, with 9 nucleotides matching TRBD1. Trimming took 8 bases from V and 3 from J; bases not matched to a gene: 3. Germline assignment: CDR1 SNHLY and CDR2 FYNNEI. The CDR3 is 13 residues long. CDR3 amino acids: CASDGTGTDTQYF. In DNA, the CDR3 is TGTGCCAGCGACGGGACAGGGACAGATACGCAGTATTTT.

The chain employs TRBV7-9 and TRBJ2-1; TRBD2 agrees at 15 bases. CDR3 size: 19 residues. Unmatched junction bases numbered 8, after V lost 5 bases and J lost 0 bases. Germline V gene lookup returns CDR1 SEHNR and CDR2 FQNEAQ (reference sequence). The CDR3 DNA reads as TGTGCCAGCAGCCGGGGACTAGCGGGAGGCCAAAGCTCCTACAATGAGCAGTTCTTC. Its translation: CASSRGLAGGQSSYNEQFF.

The rearrangement uses TRBV30 and TRBJ2-7; no clear D gene. V gave up 4 bases and J gave up 3 bases, with 10 bases separating them. CDR3 size: 12 residues. Germline V gene data show CDR1 as GTSNPN and CDR2 as SVGIG (reference sequence). CDR3 DNA: TGTGCCTGGACCCCCGGTCGCTACGAGCAGTACTTC. Amino acids: CAWTPGRYEQYF.

CDR3 DNA: TGTGCCAGCAGCGTTTCAGGGGCGGCGGTCGCCGGGGAGCTGTTTTTT. It codes for CASSVSGAAVAGELFF. The V and J genes are TRBV5-4 and TRBJ2-2; D is perhaps TRBD1 (6 bases). The ends were cut back, 4 bases at V and 6 bases at J, with 19 bases in the middle. CDR1 and CDR2 from the germline V gene are SGHNT and YYREEE (reference sequence). This CDR3 spans 16 amino acids.

This chain connects TRBV28 to TRBJ2-1; 12 nucleotides line up with TRBD2. CDR3 length: 14 amino acids. V lost 8 bases to trimming and J lost 10 bases; unmatched junction nucleotides: 9. Germline-derived CDR1 and CDR2 are MDHEN and SYDVKM. CDR3 loop: CASSRASGRAEQFF. CDR3 sequence (DNA): TGTGCCAGCTCCCGGGCTAGCGGGAGGGCCGAGCAGTTCTTC.

CDR3 nucleotide sequence: TGTGCCATCAGAGACAAAACAGGGTTCCCCTACGAGCAGTACTTC. It is translated as CAIRDKTGFPYEQYF. The V gene is TRBV10-3, the J gene TRBJ2-7; TRBD1 is a possible D gene (6 bases). The CDR3 has 15 residues. Germline CDR1 and CDR2: ENHRY and SYGVKD. V lost 6 bases and J 2 bases, leaving 17 bases between the germline ends.

The chain has TRBV2 and TRBJ2-3; 8 bases align to TRBD2. Germline V CDR1 and CDR2: SNHLY, FYNNEI. With V trimmed by 6 bases and J by 3 bases, 5 bases remained unmatched. The CDR3 sequence is 14 residues long. The CDR3 nucleotides are TGTGCCAGCAGCCTAGCGGGTAGTACAGATACGCAGTATTTT. It specifies CASSLAGSTDTQYF.

This sequence joins TRBV30 and TRBJ2-1, with D perhaps assigned TRBD1 or TRBD2 (6 bases each). The CDR3 covers 14 residues. Germline V lookup: CDR1 GTSNPN, CDR2 SVGIG (reference sequence). Trimming removed 7 bases from V and 3 bases from J, with 16 bases in between. CDR3 nucleotides: TGTGCCTCGTCGGAGGGGGACGGCTACAATGAGCAGTTCTTC. This sequence encodes CASSEGDGYNEQFF.

This clone was seen only a few times. V gene TRBV5-4 combines with J gene TRBJ2-7, with D tentatively TRBD1 (6 bases). Trimming cost V 4 bases and J 4 bases, with 9 bases left between them. The CDR3 is 12 residues long. Germline CDR1 SGHNT, CDR2 YYREEE (reference sequence). The CDR3 reads CASSPQGYEQYF. In nucleotides, the CDR3 is TGTGCCAGCAGCCCACAGGGTTACGAGCAGTACTTC.

The chain uses TRBV19 and TRBJ1-2; 9 bases map to TRBD1. The CDR3 spans 15 residues. V dropped 4 bases and J dropped 6; count of bases not matched to a gene: 9. The germline V gene has CDR1 LNHDA and CDR2 SQIVND (reference sequence). As DNA, the CDR3 is TGTGCCAGTAGTAACGTGACAGGGGGTTTCAATGGCTACACCTTC. Residues: CASSNVTGGFNGYTF.

The gene calls are TRBV7-9 and TRBJ2-1; D possibly matches TRBD1 or TRBD2 (5 bases each). The CDR3 has 18 amino acids. Germline V lookup: CDR1 SEHNR, CDR2 FQNEAQ (reference sequence). Trimming removed 5 bases from V and 5 bases from J, with 25 bases in between. This chain's CDR3 is CASSAKTGTGSGDNEQFF. For the CDR3, the DNA is TGTGCCAGCAGCGCAAAAACCGGGACGGGATCCGGGGACAATGAGCAGTTCTTC.

This chain joins TRBV27 and TRBJ2-1; D is undetermined. The germline V gene has CDR1 MNHEY and CDR2 SMNVEV (reference sequence). V gave up 7 bases and J gave up 7 bases, with 14 bases separating them. The CDR3 extends over 13 amino acids. CDR3 coding DNA: TGTGCCAGCAATAGGATAGGACGGAATGAGCAGTTCTTC. Translating gives CASNRIGRNEQFF.

The rearrangement joins TRBV9 to TRBJ1-5; 10 nucleotides match TRBD1. The V segment lost 3 bases and the J segment 5 bases; nucleotides outside the gene matches: 8. Germline V CDR1 and CDR2: SGDLS, YYNGEE. The CDR3 is 16 residues long. As DNA, the CDR3 is TGTGCCAGCAGCGCTTCCGGGACAGGGGAGGATCAGCCCCAGCATTTT. This translates into CASSASGTGEDQPQHF. Complete variable domain (other parts from reference TRBV9 and TRBJ1-5): DSGVTQTPKHLITATGQRVTLRCSPRSGDLSVYWYQQSLDQGLQFLIQYYNGEERAKGNILERFSAQQFPDLHSELNLSSLELGDSALYFCASSASGTGEDQPQHFGDGTRLSIL.

This clone was counted a few times. This chain links TRBV27 with TRBJ1-2, with a tentative D call TRBD1 (5 bases). Per the germline V gene, CDR1 is MNHEY and CDR2 is SMNVEV (reference sequence). The CDR3 has 13 residues. Trimming left V 6 bases short and J 8 bases short, with 16 bases between. As DNA, the CDR3 is TGTGCCAGCAGCCACACCCGGGGGGAAGGCTACACCTTC. This codes for CASSHTRGEGYTF.